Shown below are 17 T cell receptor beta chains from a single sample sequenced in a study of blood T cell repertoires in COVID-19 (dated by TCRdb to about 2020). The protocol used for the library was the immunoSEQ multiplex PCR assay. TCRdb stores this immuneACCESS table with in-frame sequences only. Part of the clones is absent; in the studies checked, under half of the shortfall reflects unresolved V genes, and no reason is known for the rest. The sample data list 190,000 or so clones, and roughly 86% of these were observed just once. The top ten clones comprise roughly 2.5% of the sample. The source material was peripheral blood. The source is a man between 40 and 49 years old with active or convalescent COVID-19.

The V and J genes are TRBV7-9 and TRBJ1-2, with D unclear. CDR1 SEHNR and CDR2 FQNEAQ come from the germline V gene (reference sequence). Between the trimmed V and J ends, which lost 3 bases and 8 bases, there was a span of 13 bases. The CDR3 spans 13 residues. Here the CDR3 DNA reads TGTGCCAGCAGCTTTACGTCAGGTTCCGGCTACACCTTC. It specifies CASSFTSGSGYTF.

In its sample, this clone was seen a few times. The CDR3 protein is CASSFQLNTGELFF. The CDR3 DNA is TGTGCCAGCAGCTTCCAACTGAACACCGGGGAGCTGTTTTTT. The genes are TRBV5-8 and TRBJ2-2; D remains ambiguous. This CDR3 comprises 14 residues. V was trimmed by 2 bases and J by 1 base, leaving 6 bases between them. CDR1 and CDR2 from the germline V gene are SGHTS and YDEGEE.

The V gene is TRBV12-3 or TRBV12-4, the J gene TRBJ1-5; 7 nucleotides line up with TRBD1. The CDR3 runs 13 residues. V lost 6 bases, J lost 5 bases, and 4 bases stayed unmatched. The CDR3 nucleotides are TGTGCCAGCAGGGGGGACAGAGATCAGCCCCAGCATTTT. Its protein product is CASRGDRDQPQHF.

In DNA form, the CDR3 reads TGCAGCGTTGATCGCCCCATTACTAGCGCAGATACGCAGTATTTT. Amino acid sequence: CSVDRPITSADTQYF. V and J are TRBV29-1 and TRBJ2-3; TRBD2 agrees at 7 bases. Per germline, CDR1 SQVTM and CDR2 ANQGSEA. V lost 3 bases and J lost 4; bases outside the gene matches: 10. This CDR3 is built from 15 residues.

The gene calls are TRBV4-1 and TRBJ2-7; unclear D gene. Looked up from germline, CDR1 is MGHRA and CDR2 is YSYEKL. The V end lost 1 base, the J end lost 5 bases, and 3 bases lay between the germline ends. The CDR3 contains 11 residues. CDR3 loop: CASSQGNEQYF. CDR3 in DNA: TGCGCCAGCAGCCAAGGTAACGAGCAGTACTTC.

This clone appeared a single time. CDR3 amino acids: CASSPGTDLNTEAFF. CDR3 DNA: TGCGCCAGCAGCCCAGGGACAGACCTTAACACTGAAGCTTTCTTT. The rearrangement links TRBV4-3 to TRBJ1-1; 7 bases line up with TRBD1. V lost 4 bases and J lost 2; bases outside the gene matches: 7. Germline V CDR1 and CDR2: LGHNA, YSLEER. CDR3 length equals 15 residues.

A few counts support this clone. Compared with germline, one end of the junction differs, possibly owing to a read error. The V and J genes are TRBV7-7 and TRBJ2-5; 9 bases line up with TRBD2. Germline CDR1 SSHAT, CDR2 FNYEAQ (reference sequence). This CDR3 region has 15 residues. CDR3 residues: CASSSKPGLAYGQYF. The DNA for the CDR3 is TGTGCTAGCAGCTCCAAACCGGGACTAGCCTACGGCCAGTACTTC.

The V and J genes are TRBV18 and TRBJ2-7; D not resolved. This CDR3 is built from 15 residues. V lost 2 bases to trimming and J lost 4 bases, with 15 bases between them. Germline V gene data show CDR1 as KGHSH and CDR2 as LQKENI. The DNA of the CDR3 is TGTGCCAGCTCACCAAGAGGTTCAAGTCTATACGAGCAGTACTTC. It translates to CASSPRGSSLYEQYF.

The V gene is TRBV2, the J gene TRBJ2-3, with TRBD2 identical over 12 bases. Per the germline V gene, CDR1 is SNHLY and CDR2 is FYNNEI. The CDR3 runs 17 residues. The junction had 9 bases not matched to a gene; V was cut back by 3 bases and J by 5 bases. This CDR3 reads CASSEPSSGGAVDTQYF. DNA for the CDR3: TGTGCCAGCAGTGAGCCCTCTAGCGGGGGGGCCGTAGATACGCAGTATTTT.

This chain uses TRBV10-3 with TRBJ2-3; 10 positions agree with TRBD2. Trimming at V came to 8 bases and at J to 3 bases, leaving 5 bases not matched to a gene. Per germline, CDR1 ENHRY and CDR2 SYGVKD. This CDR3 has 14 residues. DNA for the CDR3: TGTGCCATCGCAAGCGGGGGGGCGACAGATACGCAGTATTTT. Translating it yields CAIASGGATDTQYF.

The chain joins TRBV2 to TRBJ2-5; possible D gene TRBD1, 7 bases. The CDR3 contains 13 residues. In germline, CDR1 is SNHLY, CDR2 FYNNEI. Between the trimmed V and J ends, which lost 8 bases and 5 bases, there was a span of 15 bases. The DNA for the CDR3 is TGTGCCAGCGGCAGGGGGGTGTCGGAGACCCAGTACTTC. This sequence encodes CASGRGVSETQYF.

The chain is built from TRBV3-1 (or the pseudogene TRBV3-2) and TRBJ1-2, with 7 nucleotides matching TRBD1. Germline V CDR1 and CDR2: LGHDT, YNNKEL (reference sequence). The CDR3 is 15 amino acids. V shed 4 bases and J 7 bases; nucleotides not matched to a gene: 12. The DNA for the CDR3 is TGTGCCAGCAGCCCGACTCGGACAGGTGTCGGTGGCTACACCTTC. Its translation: CASSPTRTGVGGYTF.

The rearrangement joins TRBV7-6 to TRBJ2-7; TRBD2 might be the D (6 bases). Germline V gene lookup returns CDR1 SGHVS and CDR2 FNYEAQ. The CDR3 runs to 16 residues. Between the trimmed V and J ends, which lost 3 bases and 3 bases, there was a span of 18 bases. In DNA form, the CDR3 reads TGTGCCAGCAGCTTCTCTACCGGGACTGTATACTACGAGCAGTACTTC. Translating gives CASSFSTGTVYYEQYF.

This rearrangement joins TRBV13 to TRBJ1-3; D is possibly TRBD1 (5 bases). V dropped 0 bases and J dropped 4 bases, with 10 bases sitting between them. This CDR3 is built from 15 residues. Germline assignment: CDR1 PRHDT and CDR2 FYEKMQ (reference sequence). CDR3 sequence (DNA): TGTGCCAGCAGCTTAGGCGGGACTTCCGGAAACACCATATATTTT. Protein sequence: CASSLGGTSGNTIYF.

CDR3 sequence reads: CASSSDRAAYNEQFF. The CDR3 DNA follows: TGTGCCAGCAGCTCCGACAGGGCGGCCTACAATGAGCAGTTCTTC. The chain joins TRBV7-3 to TRBJ2-1, with 7 bases that match TRBD1. This CDR3 is 15 amino acids long. Germline-derived CDR1 and CDR2 are SGHTA and FQGTGA. The junction had 5 bases not matched to a gene; V was cut back by 4 bases and J by 2 bases.

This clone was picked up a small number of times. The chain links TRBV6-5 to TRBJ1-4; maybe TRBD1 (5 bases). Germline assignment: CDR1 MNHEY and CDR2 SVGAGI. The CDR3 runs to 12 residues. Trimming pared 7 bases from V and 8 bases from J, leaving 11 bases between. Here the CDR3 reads CASKGAAEKLFF. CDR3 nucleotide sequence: TGTGCCAGCAAAGGGGCAGCAGAAAAACTGTTTTTT.

CDR3 residues: CASSPPSRGQPQHF. The CDR3 nucleotides read TGTGCCAGCAGCCCCCCGAGCAGGGGTCAGCCCCAGCATTTT. The chain uses TRBV28 and TRBJ1-5, with a tentative D call TRBD1 (6 bases). The germline V and J ends were trimmed by 6 bases and 6 bases, with 15 bases remaining between them. This CDR3 has 14 residues. Germline lookup yields CDR1 MDHEN and CDR2 SYDVKM. The full variable domain, rest sourced from reference TRBV28 and TRBJ1-5, is DVKVTQSSRYLVKRTGEKVFLECVQDMDHENMFWYRQDPGLGLRLIYFSYDVKMKEKGDIPEGYSVSREKKERFSLILESASTNQTSMYLCASSPPSRGQPQHFGDGTRLSIL.